Presented here are 29 T cell receptor beta chains from one specimen sequenced in a study of blood T cells in healthy people across ages. The authors ran a second PCR of about 7 to 11 cycles using a sample-barcoded 5' primer and a J-beta primer mix. Via MiXCR, TCRdb re-called the 5' RACE reads, giving one row per CDR3 protein. This sample yields 550,000 to 750,000 distinct CDR3 sequences, of which 20% to 25% are seen a single time; 3.5% to 4% belongs to the top ten. Sample: blood. The receptors originated from a man between 65 and 80 years old in good health.

This clonotype was recorded many times. The rearrangement links TRBV20-1 to TRBJ2-7; D is possibly TRBD2 (6 bases). The CDR3 is 13 residues long. Trimming removed 1 base at V and 6 bases at J, with 13 bases between. The germline gives CDR1 DFQATT, CDR2 SNEGSKA (reference sequence). Here the CDR3 reads CSARGGVLSEQYF. The CDR3 bases are TGCAGTGCTAGAGGGGGGGTACTTTCCGAGCAGTACTTC.

The CDR3, as DNA: TGTGCCAGCAGCTTAGATACGGTCGGGGGGCGAACTGAAGCTTTCTTT. Amino acid sequence: CASSLDTVGGRTEAFF. The chain is built from TRBV11-2 and TRBJ1-1; perhaps TRBD1 as D (6 bases). CDR3 length: 16 amino acids. Germline CDR1 and CDR2: SGHAT and FQNNGV. V lost 0 bases to trimming and J lost 5 bases, with 16 bases between them.

This clonotype was found a few times. The rearrangement joins TRBV9 to TRBJ1-2; D is uncertain. CDR1 and CDR2 from the germline V gene are SGDLS and YYNGEE. The CDR3 length is 14 residues. Between the trimmed V and J ends, which lost 0 bases and 5 bases, there was a span of 11 bases. CDR3 amino acids: CASSVGGGQYGYTF. The DNA of the CDR3 is TGTGCCAGCAGCGTAGGGGGTGGCCAGTATGGCTACACCTTC.

V and J are TRBV27 and TRBJ2-5, with a weak D call TRBD1 (6 bases). The last part of the DNA fits TRBJ2-1 better; the J call may be wrong. This CDR3 has 15 amino acids. CDR1 is MNHEY, CDR2 SMNVEV, per germline (reference sequence). The CDR3 bases are TGTGCCAGCAGTTTAAGGGGGATGGGGCCCAATGAGCAGTTCTTC. This gives the protein CASSLRGMGPNEQFF.

This clonotype was seen more than once but under ten times. A junction end diverges from the germline sequence, so it may reflect a read error. This chain uses TRBV14 with TRBJ2-5; no definite D call. The CDR3 extends over 13 amino acids. The germline V gene encodes CDR1 SGHDN and CDR2 FVKESK. Here the CDR3 DNA reads TGTGCCAGCAGCCAAGATTGGAGCTACGAGCAGTGCTTC. Its protein is CASSQDWSYEQCF.

This clonotype was seen only a few times. A much bigger clone sits one base away, suggesting this may be a read error. This rearrangement joins TRBV24-1 to TRBJ2-3, with a possible D match to TRBD2 (6 bases). Germline CDR1 reads KGHDR; CDR2 reads SFDVKD. The CDR3 length is 17 residues. CDR3 sequence: CATSDLGRSSGADTQCF. The DNA of the CDR3 is TGTGCCACCAGTGATTTAGGCCGATCTTCGGGAGCGGATACGCAGTGTTTT.

V gene TRBV7-9 combines with J gene TRBJ2-1; 10 nucleotides match TRBD1. The germline gives CDR1 SEHNR, CDR2 FQNEAQ (reference sequence). With V trimmed by 3 bases and J by 9 bases, 5 bases remained unmatched. The CDR3 totals 14 residues. The CDR3 nucleotides read TGTGCCAGCAGCTTGGGACAGGGGCGGGCTGAGCAGTTCTTC. Translation gives CASSLGQGRAEQFF.

This clonotype occurred many times. V gene TRBV7-2 combines with J gene TRBJ2-7; a weak D match, TRBD2 (8 bases). CDR1 SGHTA and CDR2 FQGNSA come from the germline V gene. The V gene lost 5 bases and the J gene lost 3 bases, with 23 bases spanning the gap. This CDR3 is 17 amino acids long. The CDR3 DNA reads TGTGCCAGCAGCCGGGCTAGTAGCGGGACAGCCGACTACGAGCAGTACTTC. It is translated as CASSRASSGTADYEQYF.

The rearrangement uses TRBV29-1 and TRBJ2-3, with TRBD1 matching over 10 bases. Germline CDR1 is SQVTM and CDR2 is ANQGSEA. This CDR3 contains 15 residues. J lost 4 bases, V lost 3 bases, and 7 bases had no gene match. The CDR3 sequence is CSVEKGGQGADTQYF. The CDR3 coding sequence is TGCAGCGTTGAGAAAGGAGGACAGGGGGCAGATACGCAGTATTTT.

This clonotype was observed many times. The V gene is TRBV5-1, the J gene TRBJ2-3, with 14 bases that match TRBD2. There are 17 residues in the CDR3. Germline V gene data show CDR1 as SGHRS and CDR2 as YFSETQ. Germline trimming cut 4 bases from V and 5 bases from J; bases unmatched to any gene: 9. Here the CDR3 DNA reads TGCGCCAGCAGCGCCCTTGGACTAGCGGGAGGAGGAGATACGCAGTATTTT. The encoded protein is CASSALGLAGGGDTQYF. The whole variable domain, filled in from reference TRBV5-1 and TRBJ2-3, reads KAGVTQTPRYLIKTRGQQVTLSCSPISGHRSVSWYQQTPGQGLQFLFEYFSETQRNKGNFPGRFSGRQFSNSRSEMNVSTLELGDSALYLCASSALGLAGGGDTQYFGPGTRLTVL.

The chain recombines TRBV29-1 with TRBJ2-1; 8 bases are shared with TRBD2. Losses at the gene ends were 5 bases for V and 6 bases for J; bases not matched to a gene: 6. Germline CDR1 reads SQVTM; CDR2 reads ANQGSEA. The CDR3 runs to 13 residues. CDR3 loop: CSVLTSGSNEQFF. CDR3 coding DNA: TGCAGCGTTTTAACTAGCGGAAGCAATGAGCAGTTCTTC.

The chain combines TRBV12-3 or TRBV12-4 with TRBJ2-7, with a possible D match to TRBD1 (6 bases). The CDR3 runs 14 residues. V was cut by 5 bases and J by 0 bases, with 11 bases left in between. CDR3 bases: TGTGCCAGCAGTAAGCTCAGGGGCTCCTACGAGCAGTACTTC. Translated, it gives CASSKLRGSYEQYF.

The chain couples TRBV7-6 to TRBJ2-5; no definite D call. The J call is in doubt because the DNA end fits TRBJ2-7 better. The CDR3 contains 16 residues. Germline V gene sequence: CDR1 SGHVS, CDR2 FNYEAQ. The CDR3 region has the DNA TGTGCCAGCAGCTTAGCGCTTGGCAGGCCAACCTACGAGCAGTACTTC. It codes for CASSLALGRPTYEQYF.

This chain connects TRBV20-1 to TRBJ1-2; D perhaps matches TRBD1 (6 bases). Trimming pared 5 bases from V and 7 bases from J, leaving 17 bases between. This CDR3 has 13 residues. Germline CDR1 is DFQATT and CDR2 is SNEGSKA (reference sequence). As DNA, the CDR3 is TGCAGTGCTGGGGGATGGGGGGCAGGTGGCTACACCTTC. Translated, it gives CSAGGWGAGGYTF.

V gene TRBV3-1 combines with J gene TRBJ1-2, with D maybe TRBD1 (5 bases). Germline V gene lookup returns CDR1 LGHDT and CDR2 YNNKEL (reference sequence). V shed 4 bases and J shed 4 bases, with 13 bases lying between them. The CDR3 loop spans 14 amino acids. The CDR3 nucleotides are TGTGCCAGCAGCCCCAGTGAGGGGAGCTATGGCTACACCTTC. This translates into CASSPSEGSYGYTF.

This clonotype was observed once. The chain recombines TRBV3-1 with TRBJ2-7, with 8 bases identical to TRBD2. J lost 4 bases, V lost 4 bases, and 6 bases had no gene match. The CDR3 contains 14 residues. Per germline, CDR1 LGHDT and CDR2 YNNKEL (reference sequence). CDR3 region: CASSLQRGYYEQYF. The CDR3 DNA reads TGTGCCAGCAGCCTCCAGCGGGGGTATTACGAGCAGTACTTC.

This clonotype has a handful of counts. The chain is built from TRBV20-1 and TRBJ2-7, with 10 bases matching TRBD2. Germline lookup yields CDR1 DFQATT and CDR2 SNEGSKA (reference sequence). CDR3 length: 14 amino acids. V was clipped by 3 bases and J by 4 bases; unmatched bases: 6. CDR3 in amino acids: CSASRPSGSYEQYF. The CDR3 coding sequence is TGCAGTGCTAGTAGGCCTAGCGGGAGTTACGAGCAGTACTTC.

There are a few counts of this clonotype. The chain is built from TRBV11-1 and TRBJ2-1, with TRBD1 as a possible D gene (6 bases). Germline V gene sequence: CDR1 SGHAT, CDR2 FQDESV (reference sequence). This CDR3 has 15 residues. With 8 bases removed from V and 6 bases from J, the gap between germline ends came to 20 bases. DNA for the CDR3: TGTGCCAGCGCCTTCGGGACAACCCTGGGCAATGAGCAGTTCTTC. It specifies CASAFGTTLGNEQFF. Using reference TRBV11-1 and TRBJ2-1 for the parts outside the CDR3, the full variable domain is EAEVAQSPRYKITEKSQAVAFWCDPISGHATLYWYRQILGQGPELLVQFQDESVVDDSQLPKDRFSAERLKGVDSTLKIQPAELGDSAMYLCASAFGTTLGNEQFFGPGTRLTVL.

This chain uses TRBV3-1 with TRBJ2-2; TRBD2 aligns across 9 bases. This CDR3 comprises 15 residues. CDR1 is LGHDT and CDR2 is YNNKEL in the germline V gene (reference sequence). The V gene end was trimmed by 6 bases and the J gene end by 7 bases; junction bases not matched to a gene: 9. CDR3 sequence: CASRGGTSLVGELFF. CDR3 nucleotides: TGTGCCAGCAGGGGCGGGACTAGCTTGGTCGGGGAGCTGTTTTTT.

The chain joins TRBV9 to TRBJ1-3; a weak D match, TRBD1 (5 bases). The CDR3 consists of 14 residues. The germline V gene encodes CDR1 SGDLS and CDR2 YYNGEE. The ends were cut back, 1 base at V and 4 bases at J, with 9 bases in the middle. The CDR3 loop reads CASSVRGTGNTIYF. For the CDR3, the DNA is TGTGCCAGCAGCGTAAGGGGAACCGGAAACACCATATATTTT.

The J gene is TRBJ2-2, the V gene TRBV7-2, with a tentative D call TRBD2 (5 bases). Trimming took 3 bases from V and 7 from J, leaving 6 bases between them. Germline CDR1 SGHTA, CDR2 FQGNSA. The CDR3 has 12 residues. CDR3 sequence (DNA): TGTGCCAGCAGCTTCCGGGGCGGGGAGCTGTTTTTT. Protein sequence: CASSFRGGELFF.

This sequence joins TRBV10-2 and TRBJ2-7; D call uncertain. In germline, CDR1 is WSHSY, CDR2 SAAADI. The V end lost 1 base, the J end lost 2 bases, and 6 bases lay between the germline ends. There are 13 residues in the CDR3. CDR3 coding DNA: TGCGCCAGCAGTGAGTATCCAGCCTACGAGCAGTACTTC. This sequence encodes CASSEYPAYEQYF.

This clonotype has just a few counts. The chain carries TRBV7-8 and TRBJ1-2; D is perhaps TRBD1 (6 bases). V lost 2 bases, J lost 2 bases, and 21 bases lay in between. Per the germline V gene, CDR1 is SGHVS and CDR2 is FQNEAQ. This CDR3 region has 18 residues. The CDR3 DNA follows: TGTGCCAGCAGCTTAATAAGAGGGGGGGCCACCCTCAACTATGGCTACACCTTC. This gives the protein CASSLIRGGATLNYGYTF.

This clonotype was counted between two and nine times. The chain combines TRBV7-6 with TRBJ2-2; 9 bases are shared with TRBD2. Per germline, CDR1 SGHVS and CDR2 FNYEAQ. The CDR3 has 16 amino acids. Germline trimming cut 5 bases from V and 7 bases from J; bases unmatched to any gene: 11. CDR3 protein: CASSPEGTSSGGELFF. CDR3 bases: TGTGCCAGCAGCCCAGAGGGGACTAGCAGTGGCGGGGAGCTGTTTTTT.

This clonotype was counted a few times. The chain is built from TRBV20-1 and TRBJ2-4, with a tentative D call TRBD1 (6 bases). Trimming took off 3 bases at V and 0 bases at J, with 15 bases between the two ends. This CDR3 is built from 16 residues. Germline CDR1 reads DFQATT; CDR2 reads SNEGSKA (reference sequence). The CDR3 region has the DNA TGCAGTGCTAGGTCCGGGACAACCCGAGCCAAAAACATTCAGTACTTC. Its protein is CSARSGTTRAKNIQYF.

This clonotype was observed a few times. V and J are TRBV29-1 and TRBJ2-1; 7 bases line up with TRBD2. The J segment lost 4 bases and the V segment lost 1 base, leaving 16 bases of the junction unmatched. Germline CDR1 reads SQVTM; CDR2 reads ANQGSEA. There are 18 residues in the CDR3. This chain's CDR3 is CSVEVGNAVVAGYNEQFF. The CDR3 coding sequence is TGCAGCGTTGAAGTCGGTAACGCGGTCGTAGCGGGTTACAATGAGCAGTTCTTC.

This clonotype has just a few counts. The chain joins TRBV20-1 to TRBJ2-5, with 7 bases fitting TRBD2. Germline V CDR1 and CDR2: DFQATT, SNEGSKA (reference sequence). V was clipped by 0 bases and J by 1 base; unmatched bases: 8. This CDR3 region has 16 residues. The CDR3: CSARDWASGIQETQYF. CDR3 in DNA: TGCAGTGCTAGAGATTGGGCTAGCGGAATCCAAGAGACCCAGTACTTC.

This clonotype has at least ten counts. The chain recombines TRBV20-1 with TRBJ2-5; D may be TRBD1 (5 bases). The CDR3 contains 16 residues. Germline assignment: CDR1 DFQATT and CDR2 SNEGSKA (reference sequence). Trimming took off 2 bases at V and 2 bases at J, with 18 bases between the two ends. In DNA, the CDR3 is TGCAGTGCTAGACCACCGAGGACATCCCAACAAGAGACCCAGTACTTC. It specifies CSARPPRTSQQETQYF.

This clonotype was seen more than once but under ten times. This rearrangement joins TRBV7-3 to TRBJ2-3; unclear D gene. In germline, CDR1 is SGHTA, CDR2 FQGTGA. The length of the CDR3 is 16 residues. Trimming took off 5 bases at V and 0 bases at J, with 15 bases between the two ends. The CDR3 loop reads CASSPMSAPSTDTQYF. CDR3 nucleotide sequence: TGTGCCAGCAGCCCCATGAGCGCCCCTAGCACAGATACGCAGTATTTT.